This record looks at one T cell receptor (beta chain) sequence and its context. This sample was included in a study of cytomegalovirus exposure and HLA in healthy donors. The PCR ran on 60 Vbeta and 13 Jbeta primers. Here immunoSEQ multiplex PCR was the method, and the copy in TCRdb shows in-frame clones only, minus some. The sample gives tens of thousands of clones, about 80% of which show up once; around 6% is in the top ten. Germline CDR1 is MNHNS and CDR2 is SASEGT. Trimming left V 2 bases short and J 0 bases short, with 17 bases between. The length of the CDR3 is 18 residues. V and J are TRBV6-1 and TRBJ1-5; D remains unclear. The receptor comes from a male donor in good health and CMV-seronegative. What was sequenced was PBMCs. The DNA of the CDR3 is TGTGCCAGCAGTGAAATCTCGAGAGGGAGAGTTAGCAATCAGCCCCAGCATTTT. Protein: CASSEISRGRVSNQPQHF.